The 22 T cell receptor beta chains in this list originate from one sample, sequenced in a study of cytomegalovirus exposure and HLA in healthy donors. PCR used 60 Vbeta primers and 13 Jbeta primers. The table came from immunoSEQ multiplex PCR; TCRdb's copy has only in-frame clones and leaves some out. Its table lists around 70,000 clones. Sample: PBMCs. These receptors were obtained from a female donor in good health and CMV-seropositive.

The CDR3 region is CASRPAGQTKGFNYGYTF. CDR3 in DNA: TGTGCCAGTAGACCAGCAGGGCAGACAAAAGGGTTTAACTATGGCTACACCTTC. The genes are TRBV19 and TRBJ1-2, with D possibly matching TRBD1 (5 bases). Germline CDR1 is LNHDA and CDR2 is SQIVND (reference sequence). CDR3 length equals 18 residues. V shed 6 bases and J shed 1 base, with 24 bases lying between them.

This chain uses TRBV30 with TRBJ1-2, with 8 positions matching TRBD1. V was pared by 3 bases and J by 8 bases, with 8 bases of the junction left unmatched. The CDR3 totals 13 residues. Germline V gene data show CDR1 as GTSNPN and CDR2 as SVGIG (reference sequence). The CDR3 reads CAWSPGGDRGYTF. The CDR3 DNA reads as TGTGCCTGGAGCCCAGGGGGCGATAGGGGCTACACCTTC.

This chain joins TRBV20-1 and TRBJ2-7, with 12 bases fitting TRBD2. The CDR3 is made up of 11 amino acids. Germline CDR1 and CDR2: DFQATT and SNEGSKA (reference sequence). CDR3 sequence: CRTSGNHEQYF. CDR3 sequence (DNA): TGCCGGACTAGCGGGAACCACGAGCAGTACTTC.

The CDR3 bases are TGTGCCTGGAGTCCCCTCCTGACAGGGGCCTACGAGCAGTACTTC. It yields the protein CAWSPLLTGAYEQYF. The gene calls are TRBV30 and TRBJ2-7, with 8 bases aligning to TRBD1. The CDR3 is made up of 15 amino acids. The germline CDR1 and CDR2 sequences are GTSNPN and SVGIG (reference sequence). Trimming took 2 bases from V and 2 from J; bases not matched to a gene: 8.

V gene TRBV18 combines with J gene TRBJ1-2, with D possibly TRBD1 on 5 matching bases. V lost 2 bases and J 3 bases, leaving 19 bases between the germline ends. The CDR3 is made up of 17 amino acids. The germline gives CDR1 KGHSH, CDR2 LQKENI. The CDR3 coding sequence is TGTGCCAGCTCACCATCTTTCATCACCGGGGGGGACTATGGCTACACCTTC. Translated: CASSPSFITGGDYGYTF.

This rearrangement joins TRBV10-1 to TRBJ1-1, with 9 bases identical to TRBD1. V lost 4 bases to trimming and J lost 3 bases; unmatched junction nucleotides: 6. The germline V gene has CDR1 WNHNN and CDR2 SYGVQD (reference sequence). CDR3 length: 15 amino acids. In DNA, the CDR3 is TGCGCCAGCAGTGCCATACAGGGGGCGGACACTGAAGCTTTCTTT. Encoded protein: CASSAIQGADTEAFF.

The chain recombines TRBV18 with TRBJ1-1, with D possibly TRBD1 on 6 matching bases. The ends were cut back, 4 bases at V and 0 bases at J, with 18 bases in the middle. This CDR3 has 17 amino acids. Germline V CDR1 and CDR2: KGHSH, LQKENI. The chain's CDR3 is CASSRLQGSLVNTEAFF. For the CDR3, the DNA is TGTGCCAGCTCACGGCTACAGGGCTCTCTTGTGAACACTGAAGCTTTCTTT.

The rearrangement joins TRBV28 to TRBJ2-7, with D possibly being TRBD1 (6 bases). The CDR3 covers 14 residues. Per the germline V gene, CDR1 is MDHEN and CDR2 is SYDVKM. Trimming took off 6 bases at V and 0 bases at J, with 12 bases between the two ends. CDR3 loop: CASSRQTGSYEQYF. The CDR3 region has the DNA TGTGCCAGCAGCCGACAGACAGGCTCCTACGAGCAGTACTTC. Combining the CDR3 with reference TRBV28 and TRBJ2-7 gives the whole variable domain DVKVTQSSRYLVKRTGEKVFLECVQDMDHENMFWYRQDPGLGLRLIYFSYDVKMKEKGDIPEGYSVSREKKERFSLILESASTNQTSMYLCASSRQTGSYEQYFGPGTRLTVT.

As to this clone: The junction does not match germline at one end; this may be a read error. Other DNA sequences in this specimen translate into the identical CDR3. The chain couples TRBV11-2 to TRBJ2-5; possible D gene TRBD1, 5 bases. The CDR3 contains 14 residues. The germline gives CDR1 SGHAT, CDR2 FQNNGV. This CDR3 is CASSPRQIQETQYF. DNA of the CDR3: TGTGCCAGCAGCCCGCGACAGATACAAGAGACTCAGTACTTC.

V is TRBV4-2 and J is TRBJ2-5, with 7 bases aligning to TRBD2. V shed 4 bases, J shed 1 base, and the junction held 3 bases outside the gene matches. The CDR3 is 14 residues long. Germline lookup yields CDR1 LGHNA and CDR2 YNFKEQ. CDR3 nucleotides: TGTGCCAGCAGCCCCACGGGGGGCCAAGAGACCCAGTACTTC. It codes for CASSPTGGQETQYF.

The gene calls are TRBV10-3 and TRBJ1-1; 7 positions match TRBD1. The CDR3 is made up of 13 amino acids. The V segment lost 10 bases and the J segment 1 base; nucleotides outside the gene matches: 6. The V gene's germline CDR1 is ENHRY and CDR2 SYGVKD. DNA of the CDR3: TGTGCCACAGGGGGACACCCGAACACTGAAGCTTTCTTT. Translated, it gives CATGGHPNTEAFF.

The V gene is TRBV5-1, the J gene TRBJ2-1; 9 bases are a match to TRBD2. Germline V gene sequence: CDR1 SGHRS, CDR2 YFSETQ. The CDR3 sequence is 16 residues long. Unmatched junction bases numbered 2, after V lost 0 bases and J lost 1 base. This chain's CDR3 is CASSLGSGGSYNEQFF. In DNA, the CDR3 is TGCGCCAGCAGCTTGGGAAGCGGGGGGTCCTACAATGAGCAGTTCTTC.

This sequence joins TRBV18 and TRBJ2-3; TRBD1 matches 9 bases. This CDR3 has 16 residues. V lost 3 bases, J lost 0 bases, and 4 bases stayed unmatched. Germline V lookup: CDR1 KGHSH, CDR2 LQKENI. The CDR3 nucleotides read TGTGCCAGCTCACCCCCAGGGACAGGGAGCACAGATACGCAGTATTTT. Translation gives CASSPPGTGSTDTQYF.

V gene TRBV27 combines with J gene TRBJ1-3, with D perhaps TRBD1 (6 bases). There are 13 residues in the CDR3. The germline gives CDR1 MNHEY, CDR2 SMNVEV (reference sequence). V lost 8 bases and J lost 0, with 8 bases in between. In DNA, the CDR3 is TGTGCCAGCTGGGGACACTCTGGAAACACCATATATTTT. Residues: CASWGHSGNTIYF.

This chain connects TRBV11-1 to TRBJ2-1, with D possibly being TRBD2 (6 bases). The CDR3 has 18 amino acids. The germline V gene has CDR1 SGHAT and CDR2 FQDESV (reference sequence). Between the trimmed V and J ends, which lost 3 bases and 8 bases, there was a span of 26 bases. CDR3 amino acids: CASSLQIVGGDLFHEQFF. Here the CDR3 DNA reads TGTGCCAGCAGCTTGCAAATTGTCGGCGGGGATTTGTTTCATGAGCAGTTCTTC.

The rearrangement joins TRBV29-1 to TRBJ2-5; D may be TRBD1 (7 bases). The CDR3 is 13 residues long. The germline V gene has CDR1 SQVTM and CDR2 ANQGSEA. V was cut by 4 bases and J by 1 base, with 10 bases left in between. The DNA for the CDR3 is TGCAGCGTTGCAGGGGGACTCCAAGAGACCCAGTACTTC. Its translation is CSVAGGLQETQYF.

Regarding this clone: A read error may account for a junction end that differs from germline. This rearrangement joins TRBV28 to TRBJ1-2; D is perhaps TRBD1 (6 bases). The CDR3 consists of 15 residues. The germline CDR1 and CDR2 sequences are MDHEN and SYDVKM. CDR3 residues: CASSLQGPAVGGCTF. The CDR3 DNA reads as TGTGCCAGCAGTCTACAGGGTCCGGCGGTGGGTGGCTGCACCTTC.

The chain has TRBV30 and TRBJ1-4; 9 bases are a match to TRBD1. The germline CDR1 and CDR2 sequences are GTSNPN and SVGIG (reference sequence). The CDR3 length is 14 residues. Trimming cost V 3 bases and J 7 bases; bases outside gene matches: 6. CDR3 nucleotide sequence: TGTGCCTGGAGCACCGGGACAGGGTCTGAAAAACTGTTTTTT. This translates into CAWSTGTGSEKLFF. Looking up the rest from reference TRBV30 and TRBJ1-4 gives the full variable domain: SQTIHQWPATLVQPVGSPLSLECTVEGTSNPNLYWYRQAAGRGLQLLFYSVGIGQISSEVPQNLSASRPQDRQFILSSKKLLLSDSGFYLCAWSTGTGSEKLFFGSGTQLSVL.

The chain couples TRBV6-5 to TRBJ2-3; 7 bases agree with TRBD2. The CDR3 runs 16 residues. The J segment lost 1 base and the V segment lost 0 bases, leaving 4 bases of the junction unmatched. Germline values: CDR1 MNHEY, CDR2 SVGAGI. This chain's CDR3 is CASSYSNREGTDTQYF. The CDR3 DNA follows: TGTGCCAGCAGTTACTCGAATCGGGAGGGCACAGATACGCAGTATTTT.

The V call is TRBV28, the J call TRBJ1-3, with 8 bases lining up with TRBD1. The J segment lost 6 bases and the V segment lost 4 bases, leaving 14 bases of the junction unmatched. CDR1 and CDR2 (germline): MDHEN, SYDVKM. There are 17 residues in the CDR3. DNA of the CDR3: TGTGCCAGCAGTTCATATCAGGCGGCAGGGGGCGTAAACACCATATATTTT. Its protein product is CASSSYQAAGGVNTIYF.

The chain's CDR3 is CASSPRTDGYNEQFF. The CDR3 DNA follows: TGTGCCAGCTCACCGCGGACAGATGGTTACAATGAGCAGTTCTTC. This chain links TRBV18 with TRBJ2-1, with a possible D match to TRBD1 (6 bases). This CDR3 comprises 15 residues. The germline CDR1 and CDR2 sequences are KGHSH and LQKENI. Trimming removed 3 bases from V and 4 bases from J, with 13 bases in between.

The chain links TRBV5-6 to TRBJ1-6; tentatively, D is TRBD1 (6 bases). Trimming pared 0 bases from V and 5 bases from J, leaving 9 bases between. Germline V lookup: CDR1 SGHDT, CDR2 YYEEEE. This CDR3 region has 15 residues. The CDR3 sequence is CASSLGPGDNSPLHF. CDR3 in DNA: TGTGCCAGCAGCTTGGGGCCAGGGGATAATTCACCCCTCCACTTT.